This T cell receptor beta chain was found in a study of cytomegalovirus exposure and HLA in healthy donors. Study as a whole: Inside one of the first data releases sat some 93 million unique TCRs taken from HLA-typed donors.

The PCR had 60 Vbeta and 13 Jbeta primers. Generated by immunoSEQ multiplex PCR, the TCRdb table keeps only in-frame clones and is missing some. The data hold around 150,000 clones, with over 60% observed a single time. Broader study findings: Data from an earlier analysis indicated that most TCR beta V segments were productive either about 87% or about 30% of the time.

Comments on this clone: Its antigen is undetermined.

Healthy bone marrow donors made up the donor group. Germline-derived CDR1 and CDR2 are SGHVS and FNYEAQ. The germline V and J ends were trimmed by 2 bases and 3 bases, with 14 bases remaining between them. The CDR3 totals 17 residues. The sequence was obtained from a woman between 40 and 55 years old in good health and CMV-seronegative. The rearrangement joins TRBV7-6 to TRBJ1-6; D might be TRBD1 (5 bases). Sequenced material: PBMCs. DNA of the CDR3: TGTGCCAGCAGCTTAAAACCGGGGGTCGACTATAATTCACCCCTCCACTTT. Protein sequence: CASSLKPGVDYNSPLHF.